Shown below are 21 T cell receptor beta chains from a single sample sequenced in a study of T cells in women clearing cervical HPV infection. The repertoire was sequenced with immunoSEQ multiplex PCR; TCRdb's copy has only in-frame clones and lacks some. This repertoire includes roughly 48,000 clones. Sequenced material: blood buffy coat. These receptors were taken from a woman aged 18-70 years with a cervical HPV16 infection that either progressed to CIN3+ or cleared (not recorded which).

With regard to this clone: The DNA ends 3 residues before the CDR3 does, and the rest of the CDR3 is filled in from the germline J gene. J is TRBJ2-5 and V is TRBV7-2; a weak D match, TRBD1 (5 bases). The ends were cut back, 5 bases at V and 3 bases at J, with 10 bases in the middle. In germline, CDR1 is SGHTA, CDR2 FQGNSA. The CDR3 sequence is 13 residues long. CDR3: CASSPIREETQYF. The CDR3 bases that were read are TGTGCCAGCAGCCCCATCAGGGAAGAGACC.

To note about this clone: The CDR3 end is not reached by the read, which stops 3 residues before it; the germline J gene fills it in. The V call is TRBV28, the J call TRBJ2-5; D gene uncertain. The CDR3 spans 16 residues. Per germline, CDR1 MDHEN and CDR2 SYDVKM. The germline V and J ends were trimmed by 4 bases and 1 base, with 16 bases remaining between them. This chain's CDR3 is CASSSPLRGPQETQYF. CDR3 DNA, as far as it was read: TGTGCCAGCAGTTCACCATTACGAGGCCCCCAAGAGACC.

Concerning this clone: The read stops 3 residues short of the end of the CDR3; the missing end is completed from the germline J gene. J is TRBJ1-1 and V is TRBV4-2; D not resolved. The CDR3 sequence is 12 residues long. The germline V gene encodes CDR1 LGHNA and CDR2 YNFKEQ. The CDR3 loop reads CASSQKGTEAFF. CDR3 DNA, as far as it was read: TGTGCCAGCAGCCAAAAGGGCACAGAA.

A word on this clone: The read falls 3 residues short of the CDR3 end, and the missing part is taken from the germline J gene. The chain carries TRBV29-1 and TRBJ1-5, with D possibly being TRBD1 (5 bases). The CDR3 has 13 amino acids. From germline, CDR1 is SQVTM and CDR2 ANQGSEA. V was cut by 6 bases and J by 3 bases, with 12 bases left in between. The CDR3 spells CSVGAGLNQPQHF. The DNA read from the CDR3 is TGCAGCGTCGGGGCGGGGCTCAATCAGCCC.

On this clone itself: The read ends 3 residues early relative to the CDR3; the germline J gene fills the gap. The chain carries TRBV18 and TRBJ2-7; a weak D match, TRBD1 (6 bases). The CDR3 covers 15 residues. Germline V gives CDR1 KGHSH, CDR2 LQKENI. V was cut by 3 bases and J by 6 bases, with 18 bases left in between. The part of the CDR3 DNA that was read is TGTGCCAGCTCACCCTGGACCATAGTAGGGGGCGAG. Translated: CASSPWTIVGGE. The whole CDR3 sequence reads CASSPWTIVGGEQYF.

Remarks on this clone: The read gets to within 3 residues of the CDR3 end, and the germline J gene fills in the rest. This chain uses TRBV20-1 with TRBJ1-4, with D possibly being TRBD1 (6 bases). This CDR3 has 15 amino acids. The V end lost 4 bases, the J end lost 0 bases, and 12 bases lay between the germline ends. Germline V gives CDR1 DFQATT, CDR2 SNEGSKA (reference sequence). CDR3 sequence reads: CSATGHRATNEKLFF. The sequenced part of the CDR3 DNA is TGCAGTGCTACGGGACACCGAGCAACTAATGAAAAA.

In regard to this clone: The sequenced fragment ends 3 residues before the CDR3 boundary, so the rest is inferred from the germline J gene. The chain uses TRBV29-1 and TRBJ2-3; D unclear. Germline V CDR1 and CDR2: SQVTM, ANQGSEA. Trimming cost V 6 bases and J 4 bases, with 11 bases left between them. The CDR3 is 12 residues long. The CDR3 is CSVAVLSDTQYF. The sequenced CDR3 bases are TGCAGCGTGGCGGTCTTATCAGATACG.

A remark on this clone: Read coverage stops 3 residues before the CDR3 terminus; the germline J gene supplies the remainder. J is TRBJ2-2 and V is TRBV5-1; TRBD2 matches at 11 bases. This CDR3 comprises 17 residues. The V gene end was trimmed by 4 bases and the J gene end by 6 bases; junction bases not matched to a gene: 11. The germline gives CDR1 SGHRS, CDR2 YFSETQ. The CDR3 sequence is CASSVTSGVSKAGELFF. The CDR3 DNA, read in part, is TGCGCCAGCAGCGTGACTAGCGGGGTCTCGAAGGCCGGGGAG.

A word on this clone: The read halts 3 residues ahead of the CDR3 end, with the missing end drawn from the germline J gene. The V gene is TRBV30, the J gene TRBJ1-4; 8 bases match TRBD1. With 2 bases clipped from V and 5 bases from J, the junction kept 7 bases outside the gene matches. The CDR3 totals 15 residues. Germline-derived CDR1 and CDR2 are GTSNPN and SVGIG (reference sequence). This chain's CDR3 is CAWSKNSGGNEKLFF. CDR3 bases read: TGTGCCTGGAGTAAGAACTCAGGGGGCAATGAAAAA.

Partial CDR3 DNA: TGTGCCAGCAGTGGGTTCAACAGGGGCTACGAG. This sequence encodes CASSGFNRGYE. The whole CDR3 sequence reads CASSGFNRGYEQYF. The chain uses TRBV2 and TRBJ2-7, with 7 positions matching TRBD1. The read terminates 3 residues before the CDR3 end, so the remaining end is supplied by the germline J gene. The CDR3 is 14 residues long. Trimming took 4 bases from V and 3 from J; bases not matched to a gene: 6. The germline V gene has CDR1 SNHLY and CDR2 FYNNEI.

To note about this clone: The read is 3 residues too short to cover the CDR3 end, so that end is filled in from the germline J gene. The rearrangement uses TRBV28 and TRBJ1-2; the D is unclear. Germline V gene sequence: CDR1 MDHEN, CDR2 SYDVKM. The CDR3 spans 13 residues. Trimming shortened V by 1 base and J by 3 bases, and 6 bases separated the two germline ends. The covered CDR3 bases are TGTGCCAGCAGTTTATTAGGGTACTATGGC. Its translation is CASSLLGYYG. In full, the CDR3 reads CASSLLGYYGYTF.

A remark on this clone: Read data end 3 residues before the CDR3 end; the end is taken from the germline J gene. The genes are TRBV10-2 and TRBJ2-7; 7 positions match TRBD2. The CDR3 spans 16 residues. The germline gives CDR1 WSHSY, CDR2 SAAADI. Losses at the gene ends were 2 bases for V and 0 bases for J; bases not matched to a gene: 7. The CDR3 sequence: CASSEGRGGLSYEQYF. CDR3 DNA (partial): TGCGCCAGCAGTGAGGGCCGCGGGGGACTCTCCTACGAG.

On this clone: The read terminates 3 residues ahead of where the CDR3 ends, so the germline J gene completes it. The rearrangement joins TRBV4-1 to TRBJ2-7, with 8 bases matching TRBD1. Per germline, CDR1 MGHRA and CDR2 YSYEKL. V lost 4 bases to trimming and J lost 3 bases; unmatched junction nucleotides: 5. This CDR3 is built from 14 residues. The CDR3 here is CASSPQGASYEQYF. The CDR3 DNA, read in part, is TGCGCCAGCAGCCCCCAGGGGGCAAGCTACGAG.

Turning to this clone: Sequencing ends 3 residues short of the CDR3 end; the germline J gene provides the rest. The chain combines TRBV5-1 with TRBJ2-3; TRBD2 agrees at 7 bases. J lost 3 bases, V lost 2 bases, and 12 bases had no gene match. This CDR3 is built from 17 residues. CDR1 is SGHRS and CDR2 is YFSETQ in the germline V gene. The sequenced CDR3 bases are TGCGCCAGCAGCTTTTCACTAGCGACAGTCGGGACAGATACG. Residues: CASSFSLATVGTDT. The entire CDR3 protein is CASSFSLATVGTDTQYF.

In regard to this clone: The read stops 3 residues short of the end of the CDR3; the missing end is completed from the germline J gene. The rearrangement links TRBV18 to TRBJ2-7; 10 bases map to TRBD1. This CDR3 is built from 14 residues. V shed 6 bases and J 2 bases; nucleotides not matched to a gene: 4. Germline lookup yields CDR1 KGHSH and CDR2 LQKENI. CDR3 DNA, as far as it was read: TGTGCCAGCTCTTTAGGGACAGGGGCCTACGAG. Its protein product is CASSLGTGAYE. The whole CDR3 sequence reads CASSLGTGAYEQYF.

A note on this clone: The read ends 3 residues early relative to the CDR3; the germline J gene fills the gap. The chain combines TRBV7-3 with TRBJ2-3; possibly TRBD2 for D (6 bases). The germline CDR1 and CDR2 sequences are SGHTA and FQGTGA. The germline V and J ends were trimmed by 4 bases and 8 bases, with 13 bases remaining between them. The CDR3 is made up of 13 amino acids. The part of the CDR3 DNA that was read is TGTGCCAGCAGCTCGCACCAGGGAGGTACG. Protein sequence: CASSSHQGGT. The whole CDR3 region reads CASSSHQGGTQYF.

To note about this clone: The read comes to an end 3 residues before the CDR3 does, leaving the germline J gene to fill in the end. The chain recombines TRBV7-6 with TRBJ2-5, with 11 positions matching TRBD1. The V gene end was trimmed by 4 bases and the J gene end by 4 bases; junction bases not matched to a gene: 11. Germline CDR1 reads SGHVS; CDR2 reads FNYEAQ. This CDR3 comprises 17 residues. The part of the CDR3 DNA that was read is TGTGCCAGCAGCTCCTTGCGGGACAGGGGGTTAGGAGAGACC. Translating it yields CASSSLRDRGLGET. The CDR3 in full is CASSSLRDRGLGETQYF.

This chain's CDR3 is CASTTLTRWGENTEAFF. The sequenced CDR3 bases are TGTGCCAGTACTACCCTTACGAGGTGGGGGGAGAACACTGAA. This chain links TRBV19 with TRBJ1-1; D may be TRBD1 (5 bases). The read is 3 residues too short to cover the CDR3 end, so that end is filled in from the germline J gene. Between the trimmed V and J ends, which lost 7 bases and 1 base, there was a span of 22 bases. The CDR3 totals 17 residues. CDR1 and CDR2 from the germline V gene are LNHDA and SQIVND (reference sequence).

On this clone itself: The CDR3 end is not reached by the read, which stops 3 residues before it; the germline J gene fills it in. The rearrangement links TRBV27 to TRBJ1-2; possible D gene TRBD1, 5 bases. The CDR3 totals 13 residues. Trimming took off 2 bases at V and 2 bases at J, with 6 bases between the two ends. Looked up from germline, CDR1 is MNHEY and CDR2 is SMNVEV (reference sequence). The covered CDR3 bases are TGTGCCAGCAGTTTAGAGGGGAACTATGGC. Its translation is CASSLEGNYG. The full CDR3 protein reads CASSLEGNYGYTF.

Remarks on this clone: Read sequence stops 3 residues before the CDR3 end, and the germline J gene provides the missing end. The chain couples TRBV7-2 to TRBJ1-2, with D possibly TRBD1 on 6 matching bases. The CDR3 spans 15 residues. Germline V CDR1 and CDR2: SGHTA, FQGNSA. Trimming cost V 5 bases and J 4 bases, with 17 bases left between them. The CDR3 loop is CASSPQQGLSYGYTF. The DNA read from the CDR3 is TGTGCCAGCAGCCCACAACAGGGTTTAAGCTATGGC. The whole variable domain, remainder taken from reference TRBV7-2 and TRBJ1-2, is GAGVSQSPSNKVTEKGKDVELRCDPISGHTALYWYRQSLGQGLEFLIYFQGNSAPDKSGLPSDRFSAERTGGSVSTLTIQRTQQEDSAVYLCASSPQQGLSYGYTFGSGTRLTVV.

Turning to this clone: The CDR3 extends 3 residues past the end of the read, so its final part is completed from the germline J gene. V gene TRBV19 combines with J gene TRBJ2-1; 10 positions match TRBD2. This CDR3 comprises 15 residues. The germline V gene encodes CDR1 LNHDA and CDR2 SQIVND (reference sequence). The trim removed 6 bases at V and 4 bases at J, leaving 6 bases unmatched. Incomplete CDR3 DNA: TGTGCCAGTAGGAGTAGCGGGGGGCGATACAATGAG. This codes for CASRSSGGRYNE. The full CDR3 protein is CASRSSGGRYNEQFF. Drawing the rest from reference TRBV19 and TRBJ2-1, the complete variable domain is DGGITQSPKYLFRKEGQNVTLSCEQNLNHDAMYWYRQDPGQGLRLIYYSQIVNDFQKGDIAEGYSVSREKKESFPLTVTSAQKNPTAFYLCASRSSGGRYNEQFFGPGTRLTVL.